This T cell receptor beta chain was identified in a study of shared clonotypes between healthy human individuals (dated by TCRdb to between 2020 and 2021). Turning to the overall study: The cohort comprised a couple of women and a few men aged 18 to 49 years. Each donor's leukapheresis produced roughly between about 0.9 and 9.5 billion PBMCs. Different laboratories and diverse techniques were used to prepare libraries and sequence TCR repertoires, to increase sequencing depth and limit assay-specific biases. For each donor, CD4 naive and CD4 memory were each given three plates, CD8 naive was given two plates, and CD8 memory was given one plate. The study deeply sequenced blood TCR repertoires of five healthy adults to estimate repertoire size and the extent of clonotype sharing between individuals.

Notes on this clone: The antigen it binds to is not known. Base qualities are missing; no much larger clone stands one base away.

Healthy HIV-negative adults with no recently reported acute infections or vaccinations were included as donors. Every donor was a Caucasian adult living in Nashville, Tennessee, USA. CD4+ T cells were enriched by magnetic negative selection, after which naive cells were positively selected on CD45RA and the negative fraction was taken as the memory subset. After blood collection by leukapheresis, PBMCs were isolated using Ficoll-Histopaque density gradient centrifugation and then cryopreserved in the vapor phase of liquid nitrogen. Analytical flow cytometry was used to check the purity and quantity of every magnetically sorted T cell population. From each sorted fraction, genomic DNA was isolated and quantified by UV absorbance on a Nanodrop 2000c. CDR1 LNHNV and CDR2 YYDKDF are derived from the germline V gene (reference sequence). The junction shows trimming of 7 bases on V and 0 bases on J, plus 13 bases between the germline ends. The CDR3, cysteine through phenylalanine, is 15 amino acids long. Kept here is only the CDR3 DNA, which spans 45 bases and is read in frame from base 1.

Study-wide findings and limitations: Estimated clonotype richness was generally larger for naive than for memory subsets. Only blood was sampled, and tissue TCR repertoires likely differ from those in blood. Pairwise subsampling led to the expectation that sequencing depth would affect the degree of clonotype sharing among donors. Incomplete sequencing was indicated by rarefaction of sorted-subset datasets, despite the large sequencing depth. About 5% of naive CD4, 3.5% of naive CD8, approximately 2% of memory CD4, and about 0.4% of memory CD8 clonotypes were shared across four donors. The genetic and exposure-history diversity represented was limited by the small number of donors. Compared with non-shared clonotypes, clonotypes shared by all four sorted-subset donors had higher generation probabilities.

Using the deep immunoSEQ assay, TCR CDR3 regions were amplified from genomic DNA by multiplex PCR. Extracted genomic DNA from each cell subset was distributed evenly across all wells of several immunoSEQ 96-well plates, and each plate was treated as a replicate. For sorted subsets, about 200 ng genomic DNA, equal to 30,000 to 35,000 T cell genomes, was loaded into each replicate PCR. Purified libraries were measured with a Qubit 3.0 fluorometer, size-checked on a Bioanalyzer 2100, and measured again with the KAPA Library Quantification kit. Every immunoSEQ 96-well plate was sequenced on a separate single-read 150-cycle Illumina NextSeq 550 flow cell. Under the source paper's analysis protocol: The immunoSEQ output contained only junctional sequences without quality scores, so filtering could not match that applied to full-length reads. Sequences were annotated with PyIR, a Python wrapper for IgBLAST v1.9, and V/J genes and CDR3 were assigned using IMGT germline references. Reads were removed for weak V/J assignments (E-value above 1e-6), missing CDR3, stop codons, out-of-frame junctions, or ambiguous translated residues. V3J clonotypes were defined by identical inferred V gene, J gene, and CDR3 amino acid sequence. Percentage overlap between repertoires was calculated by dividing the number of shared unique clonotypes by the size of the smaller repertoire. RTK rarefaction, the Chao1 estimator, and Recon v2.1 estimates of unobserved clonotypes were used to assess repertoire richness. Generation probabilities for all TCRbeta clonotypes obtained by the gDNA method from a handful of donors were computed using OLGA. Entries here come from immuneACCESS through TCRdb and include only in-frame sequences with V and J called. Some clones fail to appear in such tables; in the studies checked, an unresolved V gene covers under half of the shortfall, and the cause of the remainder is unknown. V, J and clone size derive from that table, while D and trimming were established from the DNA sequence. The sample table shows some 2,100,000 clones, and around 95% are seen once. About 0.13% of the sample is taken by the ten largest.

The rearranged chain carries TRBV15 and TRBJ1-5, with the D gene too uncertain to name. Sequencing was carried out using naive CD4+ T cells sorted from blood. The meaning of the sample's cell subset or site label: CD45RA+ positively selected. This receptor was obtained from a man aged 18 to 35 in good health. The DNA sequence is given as TGTGCCACCACCGCGGAGGATTATAGCAATCAGCCCCAGCATTTT. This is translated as CATTAEDYSNQPQHF.